This passage covers 28 T cell receptor delta chains from one sample sequenced in a study of fetal and pediatric gammadelta thymocytes. TCRdb re-called the reads through CATT. This sample carries around 600 delta-chain clones, around 33% of them seen once, and the ten largest clones take 15% to 25%. Sequencing was carried out using Vgamma9Vdelta2 gamma-delta T cells from the thymus. Subset reported: sorted CD3+gammadeltaTCR+Vgamma9+Vdelta2+ thymocytes. Every receptor here comes from a child who underwent cardiac surgery and was recorded as healthy.

This clone was seen a few times. It is likely a read error: a sequence one base away is far more abundant. Other nucleotide sequences in the sample specify the same CDR3. The V and J genes are TRDV2 and TRDJ1, with 10 bases identical to TRDD3. As TCRdb names no J gene, one was assigned here on the basis of a DNA match to germline. The CDR3 is 15 residues long. CDR1 GEAIGNYY and CDR2 EKD come from the germline V gene. Losses at the gene ends were 2 bases for V and 2 bases for J; bases not matched to a gene: 4. CDR3 amino acids: CACDILGDKTDKLIF. The CDR3 DNA is TGTGCCTGTGACATCCTGGGGGATAAAACCGATAAACTCATCTTT.

As regards this clone: The protein in TCRdb stems from a much larger clone and differs at residue 6 from this DNA's translation, likely a read error; here the protein is translated from the DNA. J is TRDJ3 and V is TRAV38-2/DV8, with 8 bases lining up with TRDD3. No J gene is reported in TCRdb; it was inferred here by comparing the DNA with germline. V lost 1 base and J lost 2; bases outside the gene matches: 2. The CDR3 has 17 amino acids. CDR1 TSESDYY and CDR2 QEAYKQQN come from the germline V gene. For the CDR3, the DNA is TGTGCTTATAGGAGCTTGGGGATACCCTGGGACACCCGACAGATGTTTTTC. Residues: CAYRSLGIPWDTRQMFF. Looking up the rest from reference TRAV38-2/DV8 and TRDJ3 gives the full variable domain: AQTVTQSQPEMSVQEAETVTLSCTYDTSESDYYLFWYKQPPSRQMILVIRQEAYKQQNATENRFSVNFQKAAKSFSLKISDSQLGDAAMYFCAYRSLGIPWDTRQMFFGTGIKLFVEP.

Worth noting for this clone: This clone may be a read error of a much larger clone one base away. The rearrangement uses TRDV2 and TRDJ2, with TRDD3 matching over 8 bases. Germline-derived CDR1 and CDR2 are GEAIGNYY and EKD. The CDR3 totals 14 residues. With V trimmed by 5 bases and J by 5 bases, 6 bases remained unmatched. CDR3 DNA sequence: TGTGCCTGTGCCAAAATGGGGGATACAGCACAACTCTTCTTT. This encodes CACAKMGDTAQLFF.

Worth noting for this clone: A far larger clone is one nucleotide away, so this likely arose from a read error. This chain links TRDV2 with TRDJ1; D gene ambiguous. V lost 3 bases, J lost 1 base, and 5 bases lay in between. The length of the CDR3 is 12 residues. CDR1 and CDR2 from the germline V gene are GEAIGNYY and EKD. CDR3 DNA: TGTGCCTGTGACCTTCTCACCGATAAACTCATCTTT. It yields the protein CACDLLTDKLIF.

By proportion, this clone is large. The chain recombines TRDV2 with TRDJ1, with TRDD3 as a possible D gene (5 bases). There are 15 residues in the CDR3. V was cut by 0 bases and J by 2 bases, with 12 bases left in between. Germline V gene data show CDR1 as GEAIGNYY and CDR2 as EKD. The CDR3, as DNA: TGTGCCTGTGACACCGTTGGGATCTCGACCGATAAACTCATCTTT. Its protein is CACDTVGISTDKLIF.

This clone was seen a single time. A read error likely explains this, since a far larger clone differs by one base. The V gene is TRDV2, but the J gene lacks a call; TRDD3 reflects the table's D call only, with no check against the DNA. CDR1 and CDR2 from the germline V gene are GEAIGNYY and EKD. This CDR3 is 18 amino acids long. CDR3: CACDTWGYDSWDTRQMFF. The CDR3 DNA sequence: TGTGCCTGTGACACCTGGGGATATGACTCCTGGGACACCCGACAGATGTTTTTT.

Concerning this clone itself: Since a far larger clone is one base different, this is likely a read error. The chain joins TRDV2 to TRDJ1; TRDD3 matches 9 bases. Here the J gene came from matching the DNA to germline, since TCRdb omits it. Germline V gives CDR1 GEAIGNYY, CDR2 EKD. The CDR3 has 14 residues. This chain's CDR3 is CARDVLLGDDKLIF. The CDR3 coding sequence is TGTGCCCGTGACGTCCTACTGGGGGACGATAAACTCATCTTT.

This clone ranks as medium-sized. The chain has TRDV2 and TRDJ3; perhaps TRDD3 as D (6 bases). Deletions cut 3 bases from V and 0 bases from J, with 23 bases between. Germline CDR1 is GEAIGNYY and CDR2 is EKD. The CDR3 covers 21 residues. In DNA, the CDR3 is TGTGCCTGTGACTTCCGTGTACTGGGCGTACGGAACTCCTGGGACACCCGACAGATGTTTTTC. It is translated as CACDFRVLGVRNSWDTRQMFF.

Turning to this clone: Possible read error: a much larger clone is one base away. V gene assignment gives TRDV2, but the J gene was left uncalled; the D call in the table, TRDD3, was not verified against the DNA. CDR3 length equals 19 residues. Germline CDR1 GEAIGNYY, CDR2 EKD. The CDR3 DNA reads as TGTGCCTGTGACGGTTCGGGGGGGCTTAGCTCCTGGGACACCCGACAGATTTTTTTC. It encodes CACDGSGGLSSWDTRQIFF.

With respect to this clone: A read error is the likely source, as a far larger clone sits one nucleotide away. The chain carries TRDV2 and TRDJ1; D is unresolved. The J gene was not available in TCRdb and was assigned here by matching the DNA to germline segments. V shed 0 bases and J shed 2 bases, with 12 bases lying between them. The V gene's germline CDR1 is GEAIGNYY and CDR2 EKD. CDR3 length: 15 amino acids. The CDR3 DNA follows: TGTGCCTGTGACACCGTTGTGATCTCGACCGATAAACTCATCTTT. Translation gives CACDTVVISTDKLIF.

This clone qualifies as large. The V gene is TRDV2, the J gene TRDJ3; D not resolved. The CDR3 runs 17 residues. Germline CDR1 and CDR2: GEAIGNYY and EKD. The V end was cut by 2 bases, the J end by 2 bases, with 12 bases between. CDR3 region: CACDSSTTAWDTRQMFF. The CDR3 nucleotides read TGTGCCTGTGACAGCAGTACTACAGCCTGGGACACCCGACAGATGTTTTTC.

There are a few counts of this clone. This likely stems from a read error, as it lies one base from a far larger clone. The chain couples TRDV2 to TRDJ1; D not resolved. The CDR3 covers 16 residues. Germline CDR1 and CDR2: GEAIGNYY and EKD. The CDR3 DNA sequence: TGTGCCGGTGACTCCCGACGAGAAGTAGGGACCGATAAACTCATCTTT. The encoded protein is CAGDSRREVGTDKLIF.

By share, this clone ranks as large (0.1 to 1%). The gene calls are TRDV2 and TRDJ1; 12 bases match TRDD3. Trimming at V came to 2 bases and at J to 7 bases, leaving 7 bases not matched to a gene. The germline V gene has CDR1 GEAIGNYY and CDR2 EKD. The CDR3 spans 15 residues. CDR3 in DNA: TGTGCCTGTGACAAGTACTGGGGGATACCTGGTAAACTCATCTTT. This codes for CACDKYWGIPGKLIF.

As regards this clone: This is likely an artifact of a read error, given a far larger clone one base away. V usage is TRDV2 and J usage is TRDJ3; 12 positions match TRDD3. The J gene, not given by TCRdb, was assigned here from a germline match of the nucleotide sequence. The CDR3 runs to 18 residues. Germline V gives CDR1 GEAIGNYY, CDR2 EKD. The V and J ends lost 0 bases and 2 bases, in that order; junction bases with no gene match: 1. CDR3 protein: CACDTAGGYAWDTRQMFF. The CDR3 DNA reads as TGTGCCTGTGACACCGCTGGGGGATACGCCTGGGACACCCGACAGATGTTTTTC.

This clone occurred a few times. A far bigger clonotype differs at one base, so this is likely a read error. V gene TRDV2 combines with J gene TRDJ1, with 7 bases matching TRDD3. V was pared by 0 bases and J by 4 bases, with 4 bases of the junction left unmatched. Germline V lookup: CDR1 GEAIGNYY, CDR2 EKD. The CDR3 covers 14 residues. The chain's CDR3 is CACDTVGDNDKLIF. CDR3 DNA sequence: TGTGCCTGTGACACCGTGGGGGACAACGATAAACTCATCTTT.

In this sample, this clone is medium-sized. V usage is TRDV2 and J usage is TRDJ1; D is unclear. The CDR3 extends over 12 amino acids. Trimming shortened V by 4 bases and J by 0 bases, and 5 bases separated the two germline ends. CDR1 and CDR2 from the germline V gene are GEAIGNYY and EKD. The CDR3 loop is CACDRDTDKLIF. CDR3 coding DNA: TGTGCCTGTGATCGAGACACCGATAAACTCATCTTT.

By frequency in the sample, this clone is large. The chain links TRDV2 to TRDJ2; 9 positions match TRDD3. Germline CDR1 reads GEAIGNYY; CDR2 reads EKD. Trimming took 2 bases from V and 4 from J; bases not matched to a gene: 1. The CDR3 is 14 amino acids. The DNA for the CDR3 is TGTGCCTGTGACATACTGGGGGAGACAGCACAACTCTTCTTT. This encodes CACDILGETAQLFF.

Worth noting for this clone: A far larger clone differs by one base, so this is likely a read error. The V and J genes are TRDV2 and TRDJ3; 12 positions agree with TRDD3. The J gene was missing in TCRdb and was found by matching the end of the DNA to germline. Trimming removed 4 bases from V and 1 base from J; junction bases left unmatched: 4. Germline V gives CDR1 GEAIGNYY, CDR2 EKD. The CDR3 is 18 residues long. The CDR3 nucleotides are TGTGCCTGTGATTTACTGGGGGATACATCCTGGGACACCCGACAGATGTTTTTC. Translation gives CACDLLGDTSWDTRQMFF.

This clone counts as large. The sample holds other DNA sequences that translate to the same CDR3. The rearrangement uses TRDV2 and TRDJ3; 9 nucleotides align to TRDD3. This CDR3 has 18 amino acids. In germline, CDR1 is GEAIGNYY, CDR2 EKD. With V trimmed by 1 base and J by 0 bases, 3 bases remained unmatched. Here the CDR3 reads CACDTGGYYSWDTRQMFF. For the CDR3, the DNA is TGTGCCTGTGACACAGGGGGATACTACTCCTGGGACACCCGACAGATGTTTTTC.

Concerning this clone itself: This likely reflects a read error, since a far larger clone is one base away. For the V gene the call is TRDV2; the J gene has no call; the tabulated D call, TRDD3, remains unverified against the DNA. From germline, CDR1 is GEAIGNYY and CDR2 EKD. This CDR3 comprises 16 residues. The CDR3 is CACDMDLLGTTDKPIF. The DNA of the CDR3 is TGTGCCTGTGACATGGACCTACTGGGGACCACCGATAAACCCATCTTT.

This clone has only a few counts. A far larger clone is off by one base, so a read error is likely. V usage is TRDV2 and J usage is TRDJ3, with TRDD3 matching over 11 bases. Germline V gives CDR1 GEAIGNYY, CDR2 EKD. The CDR3 sequence is 18 residues long. The CDR3 region is CACDTALGDTWDTQQMFF. CDR3 nucleotide sequence: TGTGCCTGTGACACCGCGCTGGGGGATACCTGGGACACCCAACAGATGTTTTTC.

Turning to this clone: Just one base apart from a much larger clone, this may be a read error. The V gene corresponds to TRDV2; no J gene was called; the table names TRDD3, a call not compared with the DNA. The CDR3 spans 25 residues. CDR1 GEAIGNYY and CDR2 EKD come from the germline V gene. This CDR3 is CACDSPFLKIWGIPGEPEEAHKRIF. For the CDR3, the DNA is TGTGCCTGTGACAGCCCATTCCTGAAAATCTGGGGGATACCGGGCGAACCCGAGGAGGCGCATAAACGCATCTTT.

To note about this clone: With a far larger clone one base away, a read error is the likely cause. Different DNA sequences within this sample yield the same CDR3. This chain uses TRDV2 with TRDJ1, with 10 bases matching TRDD3. The J gene comes from matching the DNA to germline here; TCRdb lacks it. The trim removed 3 bases at V and 7 bases at J, leaving 10 bases unmatched. The germline V gene encodes CDR1 GEAIGNYY and CDR2 EKD. The CDR3 spans 15 residues. CDR3 in DNA: TGTGCCTGTGACCCCCCCGTACTGGGGGATGGTAAACTCATCTTT. This codes for CACDPPVLGDGKLIF.

With respect to this clone: This sequence is one base from a far larger clone and is likely a read error. The chain carries TRDV2 and TRDJ3; the D gene is possibly TRDD3 (5 bases). The J gene, absent from TCRdb, was called here by matching the DNA to germline. V lost 1 base and J lost 3, with 15 bases in between. CDR1 is GEAIGNYY and CDR2 is EKD in the germline V gene. The CDR3 is made up of 18 amino acids. CDR3 residues: CACDTVHTHGWDTRQMFF. The DNA for the CDR3 is TGTGCCTGTGACACGGTTCATACGCATGGCTGGGACACCCGACAGATGTTTTTC.

With respect to this clone: This probably arose from a read error, given a far larger clone one base away. V usage is TRDV2 and J usage is TRDJ1; 8 positions match TRDD3. V shed 3 bases and J 0 bases; nucleotides not matched to a gene: 2. Per germline, CDR1 GEAIGNYY and CDR2 EKD. The CDR3 extends over 14 amino acids. The CDR3 region has the DNA TGTGCCTGTGACGCACTGGGGGACACCGATAAACTCATCTTT. It codes for CACDALGDTDKLIF.

With respect to this clone: A far larger clone lies a single base away; this is likely a read error. The chain employs TRDV2 and TRDJ3, with D hard to call. Germline values: CDR1 GEAIGNYY, CDR2 EKD. The CDR3 extends over 13 amino acids. Trimming cost V 0 bases and J 12 bases, with 8 bases left between them. The CDR3 sequence is CACDTGYFRQMFF. The CDR3 DNA reads as TGTGCCTGTGACACCGGGTACTTCCGACAGATGTTTTTC.

The V and J genes are TRDV2 and TRDJ3; 8 nucleotides agree with TRDD3. The J gene comes from matching the DNA to germline here; TCRdb lacks it. CDR1 is GEAIGNYY and CDR2 is EKD in the germline V gene. V shed 0 bases, J shed 0 bases, and the junction held 12 bases outside the gene matches. The CDR3 covers 21 residues. CDR3 region: CACDTEWTGGRSSWDTRQMFF. In DNA form, the CDR3 reads TGTGCCTGTGACACCGAATGGACTGGGGGCCGAAGCTCCTGGGACACCCGACAGATGTTTTTC.

This clone counts as large. The rearrangement uses TRDV2 and TRDJ1, with TRDD3 matching over 8 bases. Unmatched junction bases numbered 14, after V lost 0 bases and J lost 0 bases. The V gene's germline CDR1 is GEAIGNYY and CDR2 EKD. This CDR3 is 19 amino acids long. CDR3 amino acids: CACDTVNRGIREDTDKLIF. The CDR3 DNA reads TGTGCCTGTGACACCGTTAATCGAGGGATACGGGAGGACACCGATAAACTCATCTTT.